The TCR beta chain described here comes from a study of blood T cells in healthy people across ages. With a J-beta primer mix and a sample-barcoded 5' primer, a second PCR ran about 7 to 11 cycles. TCRdb redid the calling of the 5' RACE reads with MiXCR, one entry per CDR3 protein. The table has around 800,000 distinct CDR3 sequences, around 24% seen once. V was shortened by 4 bases and J by 7 bases, with 20 bases between the two germline ends. The CDR3 sequence is 14 residues long. The germline V gene has CDR1 SQVTM and CDR2 ANQGSEA. These data are also associated with another study on T cells of mothers and their children.

The TCR was taken from a boy aged 5 to 17 in good health. The sequenced material came from blood. This sequence joins TRBV29-1 and TRBJ2-7; a weak D match, TRBD1 (6 bases). The CDR3 DNA sequence: TGCAGCGTTGGGGACCTTACAGGGTCGGGGGAGCAGTACTTC. Translated, it gives CSVGDLTGSGEQYF.